The 26 T cell receptor beta chains reported below all come from one sample, sequenced in a study of blood T cell repertoires in COVID-19 (TCRdb year 2020). The library was produced with the immunoSEQ multiplex PCR assay. This immuneACCESS table, as held by TCRdb, lists in-frame sequences with V and J called but not all clones. Of the missing ones, under half trace to an unresolved V gene in checked studies; the others have no known cause. Present in this sample are about 110,000 clones, under 90% of which were seen just once. The ten largest clonotypes hold 13% to 15% of the sample. Sequenced material: peripheral blood. Receptors were obtained from a woman aged 55 to 70 with acute or convalescent COVID-19.

The rearrangement links TRBV2 to TRBJ1-4, with D maybe TRBD1 (6 bases). CDR1 SNHLY and CDR2 FYNNEI come from the germline V gene. The germline V and J ends were trimmed by 7 bases and 8 bases, with 20 bases remaining between them. The CDR3 consists of 15 residues. The CDR3 reads CASIRQVGGFEKLFF. The CDR3 DNA reads as TGTGCCAGCATTCGACAGGTCGGCGGTTTCGAAAAACTGTTTTTT. Complete variable domain (other parts from reference TRBV2 and TRBJ1-4): EPEVTQTPSHQVTQMGQEVILRCVPISNHLYFYWYRQILGQKVEFLVSFYNNEISEKSEIFDDQFSVERPDGSNFTLKIRSTKLEDSAMYFCASIRQVGGFEKLFFGSGTQLSVL.

The genes are TRBV7-9 and TRBJ2-1, with 10 bases aligning to TRBD2. V lost 1 base to trimming and J lost 1 base; unmatched junction nucleotides: 1. This CDR3 has 16 residues. CDR1 and CDR2 (germline): SEHNR, FQNEAQ (reference sequence). CDR3 sequence (DNA): TGTGCCAGCAGCTTAGTTAGCGGGAGGTCCTACAATGAGCAGTTCTTC. Residues: CASSLVSGRSYNEQFF.

The chain joins TRBV24-1 to TRBJ2-3, with D perhaps TRBD1 (6 bases). The CDR3 length is 15 residues. Trimming removed 3 bases at V and 4 bases at J, with 13 bases between. CDR1 is KGHDR and CDR2 is SFDVKD in the germline V gene. CDR3 amino acids: CATSDAQDSSDTQYF. The DNA of the CDR3 is TGTGCCACCAGTGATGCTCAGGACAGCTCAGATACGCAGTATTTT.

The CDR3 sequence is CASSQIIHTSSYNEQFF. DNA of the CDR3: TGTGCCAGCAGCCAAATAATACACACCAGCTCCTACAATGAGCAGTTCTTC. The V call is TRBV14, the J call TRBJ2-1; D unclear. V gave up 2 bases and J gave up 0 bases, with 14 bases separating them. Germline lookup yields CDR1 SGHDN and CDR2 FVKESK. The CDR3 contains 17 residues.

This chain joins TRBV28 and TRBJ2-3; D is perhaps TRBD2 (6 bases). The V end lost 7 bases, the J end lost 4 bases, and 18 bases lay between the germline ends. The V gene's germline CDR1 is MDHEN and CDR2 SYDVKM. The CDR3 has 15 amino acids. CDR3 sequence reads: CASNMMRGGADTQYF. The CDR3 coding sequence is TGTGCCAGCAACATGATGCGGGGTGGAGCAGATACGCAGTATTTT.

The chain employs TRBV11-2 and TRBJ1-1, with D possibly matching TRBD1 (6 bases). The CDR3 consists of 14 residues. CDR1 SGHAT and CDR2 FQNNGV come from the germline V gene. V dropped 5 bases and J dropped 6 bases, with 16 bases sitting between them. CDR3 nucleotide sequence: TGTGCCAGCAGCCCCCCAGGACAGTATCCTGAAGCTTTCTTT. It encodes CASSPPGQYPEAFF.

The chain carries TRBV2 and TRBJ1-1, with 8 bases lining up with TRBD1. V shed 7 bases and J 4 bases; nucleotides not matched to a gene: 5. From germline, CDR1 is SNHLY and CDR2 FYNNEI. CDR3 length: 13 residues. The CDR3 DNA sequence: TGTGCCAGCACAGGGGGCCAGGGCACTGAAGCTTTCTTT. Amino acid sequence: CASTGGQGTEAFF.

The rearrangement uses TRBV7-2 and TRBJ2-5, with 10 bases aligning to TRBD2. The CDR3 contains 19 residues. Germline CDR1 is SGHTA and CDR2 is FQGNSA. V trimming: 5 bases; J trimming: 4 bases; junction bases outside the gene matches: 19. CDR3 sequence reads: CASSTKTRGLAGVSETQYF. In nucleotides, the CDR3 is TGTGCCAGCAGCACCAAAACCCGGGGCCTAGCGGGAGTATCAGAGACCCAGTACTTC. The full variable domain, completed using reference TRBV7-2 and TRBJ2-5, is GAGVSQSPSNKVTEKGKDVELRCDPISGHTALYWYRQSLGQGLEFLIYFQGNSAPDKSGLPSDRFSAERTGGSVSTLTIQRTQQEDSAVYLCASSTKTRGLAGVSETQYFGPGTRLLVL.

This sequence joins TRBV30 and TRBJ2-7; 12 bases agree with TRBD2. Trimming cost V 3 bases and J 2 bases; bases outside gene matches: 5. CDR1 is GTSNPN, CDR2 SVGIG, per germline (reference sequence). The CDR3 loop spans 15 amino acids. The CDR3 spells CAWRGGLAGPYEQYF. CDR3 DNA: TGTGCCTGGAGAGGGGGACTAGCGGGCCCCTACGAGCAGTACTTC.

The rearrangement links TRBV3-1 (or the pseudogene TRBV3-2) to TRBJ2-3, with TRBD2 matching over 7 bases. The germline V gene has CDR1 LGHDT and CDR2 YNNKEL (reference sequence). Unmatched junction bases numbered 16, after V lost 4 bases and J lost 0 bases. There are 19 residues in the CDR3. The CDR3 sequence: CASSLNFKGGGSSTDTQYF. The CDR3 DNA is TGTGCCAGCAGCCTAAATTTTAAGGGCGGGGGATCTAGCACAGATACGCAGTATTTT.

V and J are TRBV12-3 or TRBV12-4 and TRBJ1-2, with unresolved D. The CDR3 extends over 13 amino acids. V lost 2 bases and J 3 bases, leaving 7 bases between the germline ends. CDR3 in DNA: TGTGCCAGCAGTTTACGGGGAGACTATGGCTACACCTTC. Amino acids: CASSLRGDYGYTF.

V gene TRBV2 combines with J gene TRBJ2-2, with 15 bases that match TRBD2. V gave up 5 bases and J gave up 4 bases; unmatched junction bases: 8. The CDR3 extends over 18 amino acids. Germline V gene sequence: CDR1 SNHLY, CDR2 FYNNEI. The CDR3: CASSPGLAGGDITGELFF. DNA of the CDR3: TGTGCCAGCAGTCCTGGACTAGCGGGAGGGGACATCACCGGGGAGCTGTTTTTT.

J is TRBJ2-3 and V is TRBV18; TRBD2 agrees at 7 bases. CDR1 and CDR2 from the germline V gene are KGHSH and LQKENI. The ends lost 1 base at V and 0 bases at J; junction bases unmatched: 4. The CDR3 extends over 16 amino acids. The CDR3 region has the DNA TGTGCCAGCTCACCACAGCGGGGAACTAGCACAGATACGCAGTATTTT. Protein: CASSPQRGTSTDTQYF.

The genes are TRBV4-2 and TRBJ2-3; tentative D call: TRBD2 (6 bases). This CDR3 contains 16 residues. Germline assignment: CDR1 LGHNA and CDR2 YNFKEQ. Trimming pared 1 base from V and 2 bases from J, leaving 13 bases between. This CDR3 is CASSQGVADATDTQYF. Here the CDR3 DNA reads TGTGCCAGCAGCCAAGGGGTAGCGGACGCCACAGATACGCAGTATTTT.

This clone was detected only once. V is TRBV5-1 and J is TRBJ2-2; TRBD1 might be the D (5 bases). Per the germline V gene, CDR1 is SGHRS and CDR2 is YFSETQ. Trimming took off 4 bases at V and 3 bases at J, with 16 bases between the two ends. This CDR3 is 16 amino acids long. CDR3 in amino acids: CASSEIDRDHTGELFF. In DNA, the CDR3 is TGCGCCAGCAGCGAAATAGACAGAGACCACACCGGGGAGCTGTTTTTT.

The rearrangement uses TRBV19 and TRBJ1-1; 7 bases are a match to TRBD1. The CDR3 has 14 residues. V lost 6 bases, J lost 5 bases, and 9 bases stayed unmatched. Germline V gives CDR1 LNHDA, CDR2 SQIVND (reference sequence). The CDR3 nucleotides are TGTGCCAGTAGCCTCACAGGGGAGGATACTGAAGCTTTCTTT. The encoded protein is CASSLTGEDTEAFF.

In the case of this clone: Within the sample, other DNA sequences also encode this same CDR3. The chain uses TRBV7-9 and TRBJ1-1, with D possibly TRBD1 on 5 matching bases. V gave up 5 bases and J gave up 1 base, with 8 bases separating them. Germline-derived CDR1 and CDR2 are SEHNR and FQNEAQ (reference sequence). This CDR3 has 13 residues. CDR3 in amino acids: CASSLQGNTEAFF. The CDR3 nucleotides are TGTGCCAGCAGCCTCCAGGGGAACACTGAAGCTTTCTTT. Full variable domain (outside the CDR3, taken from reference TRBV7-9 and TRBJ1-1): DTGVSQNPRHKITKRGQNVTFRCDPISEHNRLYWYRQTLGQGPEFLTYFQNEAQLEKSRLLSDRFSAERPKGSFSTLEIQRTEQGDSAMYLCASSLQGNTEAFFGQGTRLTVV.

This chain links TRBV19 with TRBJ1-2, with no clear D. The CDR3 runs to 12 residues. Trimming took 4 bases from V and 5 from J, leaving 8 bases between them. Germline V CDR1 and CDR2: LNHDA, SQIVND (reference sequence). Written as DNA, the CDR3 is TGTGCCAGTAGTAGAGCGGCTTATGGCTACACCTTC. Protein sequence: CASSRAAYGYTF.

V gene TRBV5-1 combines with J gene TRBJ2-5, with D possibly TRBD1 on 8 matching bases. V gave up 5 bases and J gave up 2 bases, with 13 bases separating them. Germline lookup yields CDR1 SGHRS and CDR2 YFSETQ. This CDR3 has 14 amino acids. The CDR3, as DNA: TGCGCCAGCAGGGAACAGGGGGGGCAAGAGACCCAGTACTTC. This encodes CASREQGGQETQYF.

This chain links TRBV12-3 or TRBV12-4 with TRBJ1-3; TRBD1 aligns across 7 bases. The CDR3 runs to 13 residues. V lost 5 bases, J lost 2 bases, and 0 bases stayed unmatched. The CDR3 sequence: CASSQGAGNTIYF. CDR3 sequence (DNA): TGTGCCAGCAGTCAGGGGGCTGGAAACACCATATATTTT.

The rearrangement uses TRBV5-1 and TRBJ2-1, with a weak D call TRBD2 (6 bases). CDR3 length: 14 amino acids. Germline V gene sequence: CDR1 SGHRS, CDR2 YFSETQ. V was shortened by 2 bases and J by 6 bases, with 12 bases between the two germline ends. CDR3 DNA sequence: TGCGCCAGCAGCTTAGTGACAGCGGGCAATGAGCAGTTCTTC. It encodes CASSLVTAGNEQFF.

This rearrangement joins TRBV6-5 to TRBJ1-2; TRBD1 agrees at 11 bases. In germline, CDR1 is MNHEY, CDR2 SVGAGI. The V gene end was trimmed by 6 bases and the J gene end by 4 bases; junction bases not matched to a gene: 7. The CDR3 spans 15 residues. CDR3 sequence reads: CASSPGTGGSYGYTF. The DNA for the CDR3 is TGTGCCAGCAGCCCAGGGACAGGGGGGAGCTATGGCTACACCTTC.

The rearrangement joins TRBV9 to TRBJ1-1; maybe TRBD1 (6 bases). Germline-derived CDR1 and CDR2 are SGDLS and YYNGEE. The V and J ends lost 3 bases and 7 bases respectively, with 16 bases between them. The CDR3 is 14 residues long. The CDR3 reads CASSANHQGFEAFF. CDR3 in DNA: TGTGCCAGCAGCGCCAACCATCAGGGGTTTGAAGCTTTCTTT.

The chain combines TRBV4-2 with TRBJ1-4, with D possibly being TRBD1 (6 bases). Trimming cost V 4 bases and J 6 bases, with 15 bases left between them. CDR1 and CDR2 (germline): LGHNA, YNFKEQ. The length of the CDR3 is 15 residues. The CDR3 DNA is TGTGCCAGCAGCCCGATCGGGGAGGGGGATGAAAAACTGTTTTTT. Amino acid sequence: CASSPIGEGDEKLFF.

This chain uses TRBV5-6 with TRBJ2-7; possibly TRBD1 for D (5 bases). V was pared by 2 bases and J by 3 bases, with 6 bases between. This CDR3 is 12 amino acids long. Per germline, CDR1 SGHDT and CDR2 YYEEEE. The CDR3 nucleotides read TGTGCCAGCAGCTTCCAGGGCTACGAGCAGTACTTC. The encoded protein is CASSFQGYEQYF.

V usage is TRBV24-1 and J usage is TRBJ2-1, with D possibly being TRBD1 (7 bases). Per the germline V gene, CDR1 is KGHDR and CDR2 is SFDVKD. V was trimmed by 4 bases and J by 1 base, leaving 10 bases between them. CDR3 length: 15 amino acids. CDR3 DNA sequence: TGTGCCACCAGTGAGTCAGGGGGGTCCTACAATGAGCAGTTCTTC. Translated, it gives CATSESGGSYNEQFF.